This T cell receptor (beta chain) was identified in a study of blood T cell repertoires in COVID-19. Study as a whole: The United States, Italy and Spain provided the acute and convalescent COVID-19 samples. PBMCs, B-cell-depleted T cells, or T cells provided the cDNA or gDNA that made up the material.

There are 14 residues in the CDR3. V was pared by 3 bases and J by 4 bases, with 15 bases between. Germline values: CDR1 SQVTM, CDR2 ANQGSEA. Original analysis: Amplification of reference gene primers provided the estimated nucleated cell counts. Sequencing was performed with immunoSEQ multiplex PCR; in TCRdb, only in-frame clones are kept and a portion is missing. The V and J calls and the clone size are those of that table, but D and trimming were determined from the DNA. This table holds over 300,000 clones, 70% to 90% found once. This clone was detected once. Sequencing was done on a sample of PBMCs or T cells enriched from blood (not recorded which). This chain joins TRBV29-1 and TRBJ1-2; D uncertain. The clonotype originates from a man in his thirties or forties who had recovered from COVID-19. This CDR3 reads CSVEEVVPSYGYTF. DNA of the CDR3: TGCAGCGTTGAGGAGGTGGTCCCTTCCTATGGCTACACCTTC.